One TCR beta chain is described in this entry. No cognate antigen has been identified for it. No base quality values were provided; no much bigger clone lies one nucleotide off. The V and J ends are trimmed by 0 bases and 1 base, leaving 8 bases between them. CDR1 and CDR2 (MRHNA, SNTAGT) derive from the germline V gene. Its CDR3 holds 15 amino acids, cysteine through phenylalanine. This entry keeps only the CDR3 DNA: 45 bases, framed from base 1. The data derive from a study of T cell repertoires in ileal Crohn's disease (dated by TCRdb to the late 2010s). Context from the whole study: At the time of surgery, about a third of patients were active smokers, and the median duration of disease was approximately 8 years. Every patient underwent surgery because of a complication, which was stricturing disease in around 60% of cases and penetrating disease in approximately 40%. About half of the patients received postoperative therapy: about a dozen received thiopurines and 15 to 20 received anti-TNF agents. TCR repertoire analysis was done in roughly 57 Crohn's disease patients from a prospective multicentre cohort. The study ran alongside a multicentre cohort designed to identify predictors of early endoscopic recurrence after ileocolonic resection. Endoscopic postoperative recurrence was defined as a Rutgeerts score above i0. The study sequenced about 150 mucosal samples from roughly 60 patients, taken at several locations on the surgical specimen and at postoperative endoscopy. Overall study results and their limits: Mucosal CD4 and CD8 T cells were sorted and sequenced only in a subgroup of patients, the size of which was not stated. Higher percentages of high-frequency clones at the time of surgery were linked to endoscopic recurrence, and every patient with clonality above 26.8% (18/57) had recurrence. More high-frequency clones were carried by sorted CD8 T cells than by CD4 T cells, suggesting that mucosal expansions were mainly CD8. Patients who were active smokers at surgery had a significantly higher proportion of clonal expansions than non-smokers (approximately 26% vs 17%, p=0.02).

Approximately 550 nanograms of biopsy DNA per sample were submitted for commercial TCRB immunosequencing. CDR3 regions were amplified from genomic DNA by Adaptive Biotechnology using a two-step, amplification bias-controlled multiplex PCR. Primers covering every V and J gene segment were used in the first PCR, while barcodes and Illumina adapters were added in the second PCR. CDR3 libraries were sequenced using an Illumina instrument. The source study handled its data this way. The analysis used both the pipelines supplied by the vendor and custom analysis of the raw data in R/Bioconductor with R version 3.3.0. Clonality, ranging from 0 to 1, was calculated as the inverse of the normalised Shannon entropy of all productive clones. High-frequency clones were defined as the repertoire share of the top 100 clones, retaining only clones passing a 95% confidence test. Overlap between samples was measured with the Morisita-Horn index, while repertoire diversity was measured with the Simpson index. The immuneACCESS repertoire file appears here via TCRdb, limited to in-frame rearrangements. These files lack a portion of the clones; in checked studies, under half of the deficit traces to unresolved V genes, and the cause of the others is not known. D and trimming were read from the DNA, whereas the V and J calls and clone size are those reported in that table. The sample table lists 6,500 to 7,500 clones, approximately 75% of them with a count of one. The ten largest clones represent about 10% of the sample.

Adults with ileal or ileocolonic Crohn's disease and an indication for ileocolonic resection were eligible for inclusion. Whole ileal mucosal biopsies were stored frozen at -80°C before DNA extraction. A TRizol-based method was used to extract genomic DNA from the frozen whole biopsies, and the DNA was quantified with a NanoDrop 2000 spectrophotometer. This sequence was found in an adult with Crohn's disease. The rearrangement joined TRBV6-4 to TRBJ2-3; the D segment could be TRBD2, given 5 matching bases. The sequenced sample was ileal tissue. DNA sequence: TGTGCCAGCAGTGACTCTATGGGAGGCACAGATACGCAGTATTTT. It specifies CASSDSMGGTDTQYF.